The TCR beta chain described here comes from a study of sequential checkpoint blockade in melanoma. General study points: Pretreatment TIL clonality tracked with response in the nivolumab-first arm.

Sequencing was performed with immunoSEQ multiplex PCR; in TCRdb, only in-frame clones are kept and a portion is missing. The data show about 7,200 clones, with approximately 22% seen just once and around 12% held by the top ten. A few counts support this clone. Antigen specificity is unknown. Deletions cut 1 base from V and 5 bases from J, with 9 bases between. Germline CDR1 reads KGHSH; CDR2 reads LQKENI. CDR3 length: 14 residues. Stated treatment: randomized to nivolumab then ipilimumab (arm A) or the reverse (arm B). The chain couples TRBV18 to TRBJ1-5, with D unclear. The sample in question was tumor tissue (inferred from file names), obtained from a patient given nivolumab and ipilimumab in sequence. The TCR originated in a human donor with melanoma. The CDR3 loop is CASSPLAGDQPQHF. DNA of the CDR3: TGTGCCAGCTCACCACTCGCCGGGGATCAGCCCCAGCATTTT.